Listed here are 2 T cell receptor beta chains from one sample, sequenced in a study of T cell responses to AZD1222 COVID-19 vaccine. Some clones are missing from TCRdb's copy, which holds only in-frame ones; the method was immunoSEQ multiplex PCR. Of 100,000 to 110,000 clones detected, 88% appear once; the ten largest clones hold more than 1.5%. This specimen consisted of peripheral blood, obtained on day 0 of AZD1222 vaccination. All receptors derive from an adult in good health.

The V call is TRBV19, the J call TRBJ1-2, with TRBD1 matching over 8 bases. The CDR3 contains 14 residues. Germline V gives CDR1 LNHDA, CDR2 SQIVND (reference sequence). Losses at the gene ends were 8 bases for V and 8 bases for J; bases not matched to a gene: 13. CDR3 DNA: TGTGCCAGTGGGGCCAGGGGGCCCGGTATCGGCTACACCTTC. It translates to CASGARGPGIGYTF.

Note on this clone: The germline gene is not matched at one end of the junction; a read error may be the cause. This chain uses TRBV7-7 with TRBJ2-1; tentatively, D is TRBD2 (6 bases). Looked up from germline, CDR1 is SSHAT and CDR2 is FNYEAQ (reference sequence). The CDR3 is made up of 15 amino acids. CDR3 sequence (DNA): TGTGCTAGCAGTTTGGCGGTGCTAGCGATCAATGAGCAGTTCTTC. Residues: CASSLAVLAINEQFF.